Many counts were recorded for the clone carrying this T cell receptor (beta chain). Its specificity is not known. CDR1 is MNHEY, CDR2 SVGEGT, per germline. The CDR3 runs to 15 residues. Trimming removed 5 bases at V and 3 bases at J, with 13 bases between. Indicated time point: persistent/refractory GD, antithyroid drugs over 5 years with positive TRAb. RNA from PBMCs was the source of the TCR library. The data belong to a study of regulatory T cells in long-lasting Graves disease. Overall study: The definition of persistent Graves' disease was over 5 years of antithyroid drugs with positive TSH receptor antibodies. Broader study findings: Rather than thyroid tissue, only peripheral blood underwent study. Less diverse TCR repertoires were seen in persistent Graves' patients than in newly diagnosed ones.

Construction of TCR beta libraries relied on iRepertoire HTBI primers and on Arm-PCR targeting CDR3 regions. Original processing notes: In the combined samples, approximately 64 TRBV and some 14 TRBJ segments were identified. One entry per CDR3 protein results from TCRdb running MiXCR on the multiplex PCR reads. These V and J calls are TCRdb output, not the study's own analysis. The sample consists of around 400,000 distinct CDR3 sequences, 21% of them appearing once. This specimen was peripheral blood mononuclear cells (PBMCs), taken when the disease was refractory, from a patient treated with antithyroid drugs. The chain carries TRBV6-2 or TRBV6-3 and TRBJ1-4; unclear D gene. This TCR was recovered from a female donor with Graves disease. The CDR3 protein is CASSEEGLANEKLFF. DNA of the CDR3: TGTGCCAGCAGTGAAGAGGGCTTAGCTAATGAAAAACTGTTTTTT.